The 14 T cell receptor beta chains presented below share a single source sample, sequenced in a study of T cells in Graves' hyperthyroidism and ophthalmopathy. RNA transcripts gave rise to amplified TCR beta CDR3 regions. TCR CDR3 underwent first-round RT-PCR with the HTBI primer set. A single record per CDR3 protein comes from TCRdb applying MiXCR to the multiplex PCR reads. The sample includes hundreds of thousands of distinct CDR3 sequences, approximately 25% seen only once; the top ten take roughly 12%. The sequenced sample consisted of blood. These TCRs come from a woman aged 30 to 39 with Graves' ophthalmopathy.

This clonotype was counted at least ten times. This chain joins TRBV7-3 and TRBJ2-7; D is unresolved. Trimming left V 1 base short and J 7 bases short, with 17 bases between. Germline V CDR1 and CDR2: SGHTA, FQGTGA. This CDR3 spans 15 amino acids. The CDR3 protein is CASSLRVVTMGEQYF. CDR3 sequence (DNA): TGTGCCAGCAGCTTAAGGGTGGTCACCATGGGGGAGCAGTACTTC.

This clonotype was detected ten times or more. The chain couples TRBV6-1 to TRBJ1-1; D perhaps matches TRBD1 (5 bases). Germline loops: CDR1 MNHNS, CDR2 SASEGT. Trimming took 6 bases from V and 5 from J, leaving 13 bases between them. The CDR3 runs 13 residues. The CDR3 reads CASRKSGMTEAFF. In DNA form, the CDR3 reads TGTGCCAGCAGGAAATCAGGGATGACTGAAGCTTTCTTT.

This clonotype was observed many times. The rearrangement links TRBV11-2 to TRBJ1-1, with D possibly matching TRBD1 (6 bases). The CDR3 contains 16 residues. V dropped 3 bases and J dropped 5 bases, with 19 bases sitting between them. Germline V gene lookup returns CDR1 SGHAT and CDR2 FQNNGV. For the CDR3, the DNA is TGTGCCAGCAGCTTGGATTTCAGGGGTGAGGGAACTGAAGCTTTCTTT. Protein sequence: CASSLDFRGEGTEAFF.

This clonotype was observed a handful of times. This sequence joins TRBV6-1 and TRBJ2-7; possible D gene TRBD1, 5 bases. CDR3 size: 14 residues. The V and J ends lost 5 bases and 2 bases respectively, with 13 bases between them. CDR1 and CDR2 from the germline V gene are MNHNS and SASEGT. In nucleotides, the CDR3 is TGTGCCAGCAGTCGTACCGACAGAGCCTACGAGCAGTACTTC. Its protein is CASSRTDRAYEQYF.

Many counts were recorded for this clonotype. This sequence joins TRBV7-2 and TRBJ2-7; D is undetermined. V lost 3 bases and J 4 bases, leaving 13 bases between the germline ends. This CDR3 is 14 amino acids long. Germline V gives CDR1 SGHTA, CDR2 FQGNSA. The CDR3 DNA reads TGTGCCAGCAGCTTTAGAACAGAACCTTACGAGCAGTACTTC. Amino acids: CASSFRTEPYEQYF.

This chain joins TRBV10-3 and TRBJ2-2; weak D call: TRBD2 (6 bases). The CDR3 consists of 15 residues. V lost 5 bases, J lost 7 bases, and 17 bases lay in between. CDR1 is ENHRY, CDR2 SYGVKD, per germline. The CDR3 sequence: CAISPHLLGGGELFF. The CDR3 region has the DNA TGTGCCATCAGTCCGCACCTCCTCGGGGGCGGGGAGCTGTTTTTT.

This clonotype was detected many times. This rearrangement joins TRBV20-1 to TRBJ2-1; 10 nucleotides match TRBD2. The CDR3 length is 15 residues. Germline V gene data show CDR1 as DFQATT and CDR2 as SNEGSKA (reference sequence). The J segment lost 2 bases and the V segment lost 5 bases, leaving 6 bases of the junction unmatched. The CDR3: CSAPLAGGPYNEQFF. In nucleotides, the CDR3 is TGCAGTGCTCCTTTAGCGGGAGGCCCCTACAATGAGCAGTTCTTC.

A single count supports this clonotype. One end of the junction does not line up with germline, which may come from a read error. The rearrangement joins TRBV13 to TRBJ2-2; D unresolved. Germline CDR1 is PRHDT and CDR2 is FYEKMQ (reference sequence). The CDR3 covers 13 residues. CDR3 amino acids: CPSSLANTGELFF. CDR3 DNA sequence: TGTCCCAGCAGCTTAGCGAACACCGGGGAGCTGTTTTTT.

This clonotype has a count of ten or more. The chain couples TRBV12-3 or TRBV12-4 to TRBJ2-2, with no clear D. The CDR3 has 15 amino acids. Trimming left V 2 bases short and J 3 bases short, with 10 bases between. The CDR3 sequence: CASSLMGMDTGELFF. The CDR3 bases are TGTGCCAGCAGTTTAATGGGGATGGACACCGGGGAGCTGTTTTTT.

Ten or more counts support this clonotype. The chain uses TRBV30 and TRBJ1-1; D is possibly TRBD1 (6 bases). The CDR3 totals 14 residues. V was trimmed by 0 bases and J by 6 bases, leaving 14 bases between them. Germline V gene sequence: CDR1 GTSNPN, CDR2 SVGIG (reference sequence). This CDR3 reads CAWSVGPGAAEAFF. The CDR3 DNA follows: TGTGCCTGGAGTGTAGGCCCGGGGGCGGCTGAAGCTTTCTTT. Full variable domain (missing parts from reference TRBV30 and TRBJ1-1): SQTIHQWPATLVQPVGSPLSLECTVEGTSNPNLYWYRQAAGRGLQLLFYSVGIGQISSEVPQNLSASRPQDRQFILSSKKLLLSDSGFYLCAWSVGPGAAEAFFGQGTRLTVV.

This clonotype was seen many times. This chain connects TRBV20-1 to TRBJ2-5; 8 positions agree with TRBD1. J was trimmed by 1 base and V by 2 bases; bases with no gene match: 9. Germline-derived CDR1 and CDR2 are DFQATT and SNEGSKA (reference sequence). This CDR3 comprises 16 residues. CDR3 loop: CSARLFDRGVQETQYF. The CDR3 bases are TGCAGTGCTAGACTATTTGACAGGGGCGTCCAAGAGACCCAGTACTTC.

This clonotype was detected a few times. The rearrangement uses TRBV4-2 and TRBJ2-7; 11 bases line up with TRBD2. J was trimmed by 0 bases and V by 4 bases; bases with no gene match: 5. CDR1 and CDR2 from the germline V gene are LGHNA and YNFKEQ. There are 16 residues in the CDR3. CDR3 in amino acids: CASSLSSGGISYEQYF. Written as DNA, the CDR3 is TGTGCCAGCAGCCTCTCTAGCGGGGGGATCTCCTACGAGCAGTACTTC.

The chain recombines TRBV15 with TRBJ1-1, with 8 nucleotides matching TRBD1. The CDR3 is 18 residues long. With V trimmed by 0 bases and J by 3 bases, 12 bases remained unmatched. CDR1 and CDR2 (germline): LNHNV, YYDKDF (reference sequence). CDR3 sequence reads: CATSREGEPVTGDTEAFF. In DNA form, the CDR3 reads TGTGCCACCAGCAGAGAAGGGGAACCTGTGACAGGGGACACTGAAGCTTTCTTT.

Ten or more counts support this clonotype. The chain links TRBV20-1 to TRBJ1-1; TRBD1 aligns across 7 bases. The CDR3 spans 14 residues. CDR1 is DFQATT and CDR2 is SNEGSKA in the germline V gene (reference sequence). V was pared by 5 bases and J by 0 bases, with 6 bases of the junction left unmatched. The DNA for the CDR3 is TGCAGTGCTTCTACAGGGGCCTTGAACACTGAAGCTTTCTTT. This sequence encodes CSASTGALNTEAFF.